What follows are 28 T cell receptor beta chains derived from one specimen sequenced in a study of cytomegalovirus exposure and HLA in healthy donors. Both 60 Vbeta primers and 13 Jbeta primers went into the PCR. The assay was immunoSEQ multiplex PCR, and TCRdb's table has in-frame clones only and misses some. The data show fewer than 100,000 clones, with approximately 80% seen just once and approximately 4% held by the top ten. Source material: PBMCs. These receptors were taken from a woman aged 40 to 50 in good health and CMV-seropositive.

The rearrangement uses TRBV28 and TRBJ1-2, with D perhaps TRBD1 (6 bases). The length of the CDR3 is 11 residues. Germline V lookup: CDR1 MDHEN, CDR2 SYDVKM. The V end lost 6 bases, the J end lost 6 bases, and 8 bases lay between the germline ends. The CDR3: CASSYRDGYTF. For the CDR3, the DNA is TGTGCCAGCAGCTACAGGGATGGCTACACCTTC.

This clone has only a few counts. The chain joins TRBV6-1 to TRBJ2-1, with TRBD1 matching 7 bases. Germline V gene lookup returns CDR1 MNHNS and CDR2 SASEGT. The CDR3 consists of 13 residues. After removal of 6 bases from V and 4 bases from J, the junction contained 3 bases not matched to a gene. The CDR3 region has the DNA TGTGCCAGCAGAAAACAGGGGTACAATGAGCAGTTCTTC. This sequence encodes CASRKQGYNEQFF.

This clone showed up just a few times. V gene TRBV5-1 combines with J gene TRBJ1-6; 7 positions match TRBD1. The CDR3 length is 16 residues. Germline loops: CDR1 SGHRS, CDR2 YFSETQ. V shed 5 bases and J 0 bases; nucleotides not matched to a gene: 5. CDR3 amino acids: CASRGQLSSYNSPLHF. The CDR3 nucleotides are TGCGCCAGCAGGGGACAGTTGAGCTCCTATAATTCACCCCTCCACTTT.

CDR3 protein: CASSRDRVGETQYF. The CDR3 nucleotides are TGTGCCAGCAGTCGCGACAGGGTAGGGGAGACCCAGTACTTC. The V and J genes are TRBV2 and TRBJ2-5; TRBD1 agrees at 7 bases. Unmatched junction bases numbered 8, after V lost 5 bases and J lost 5 bases. Germline CDR1 is SNHLY and CDR2 is FYNNEI. This CDR3 is 14 amino acids long.

V and J are TRBV6-5 and TRBJ2-1; 8 nucleotides align to TRBD2. V dropped 5 bases and J dropped 12; count of bases not matched to a gene: 15. The CDR3 length is 15 residues. Germline V gene lookup returns CDR1 MNHEY and CDR2 SVGAGI. The CDR3 here is CASSTGTRSLSGQFF. CDR3 nucleotides: TGTGCCAGCAGTACCGGGACTAGGAGTTTGTCTGGGCAGTTCTTC.

The V call is TRBV11-2, the J call TRBJ2-1; a weak D match, TRBD1 (6 bases). The CDR3 runs 13 residues. Trimming shortened V by 5 bases and J by 7 bases, and 12 bases separated the two germline ends. Germline loops: CDR1 SGHAT, CDR2 FQNNGV. The CDR3 nucleotides read TGTGCCAGCAGCATCGGACAGCCAAATGAGCAGTTCTTC. Its translation: CASSIGQPNEQFF.

This clone appeared a single time. The chain carries TRBV2 and TRBJ1-1; no firm D call. The germline V and J ends were trimmed by 8 bases and 4 bases, with 8 bases remaining between them. The CDR3 covers 11 residues. Germline values: CDR1 SNHLY, CDR2 FYNNEI. CDR3 in amino acids: CASARSTEAFF. CDR3 nucleotide sequence: TGTGCCAGCGCGAGGAGCACTGAAGCTTTCTTT.

The genes are TRBV7-2 and TRBJ2-1; 13 bases fit TRBD2. Germline V gene sequence: CDR1 SGHTA, CDR2 FQGNSA. The CDR3 consists of 15 residues. V lost 3 bases, J lost 5 bases, and 1 base stayed unmatched. The CDR3 reads CASSFGTSGDNEQFF. CDR3 sequence (DNA): TGTGCCAGCAGCTTTGGGACTAGCGGGGACAATGAGCAGTTCTTC.

The chain recombines TRBV28 with TRBJ2-2; TRBD1 is a possible D gene (8 bases). This CDR3 has 15 amino acids. With 1 base removed from V and 6 bases from J, the gap between germline ends came to 12 bases. CDR1 and CDR2 from the germline V gene are MDHEN and SYDVKM. CDR3 region: CASSLFTGGAGELFF. CDR3 DNA: TGTGCCAGCAGTTTATTTACAGGGGGGGCCGGGGAGCTGTTTTTT.

The chain combines TRBV28 with TRBJ1-1; no firm D call. The germline V gene has CDR1 MDHEN and CDR2 SYDVKM. V gave up 8 bases and J gave up 0 bases, with 16 bases separating them. This CDR3 is built from 15 residues. CDR3 region: CASGRHSDMNTEAFF. Here the CDR3 DNA reads TGTGCCAGCGGGAGACATTCCGACATGAACACTGAAGCTTTCTTT.

The rearrangement uses TRBV25-1 and TRBJ2-3, with TRBD1 matching 7 bases. The V gene's germline CDR1 is MGHDK and CDR2 SYGVNS. The CDR3 is made up of 15 amino acids. V dropped 5 bases and J dropped 3; count of bases not matched to a gene: 8. The CDR3 coding sequence is TGTGCCAGCAGTTGGACAGGATTTCGAACAGATACGCAGTATTTT. Translation: CASSWTGFRTDTQYF.

This clone was counted between two and nine times. This rearrangement joins TRBV4-2 to TRBJ2-7; D remains unclear. V was pared by 2 bases and J by 4 bases, with 9 bases between. CDR1 is LGHNA, CDR2 YNFKEQ, per germline. The CDR3 is 13 amino acids. This CDR3 reads CASSQSPLYEQYF. The CDR3 DNA is TGTGCCAGCAGCCAAAGCCCACTGTACGAGCAGTACTTC.

The rearrangement joins TRBV29-1 to TRBJ2-3; 9 positions agree with TRBD2. There are 12 residues in the CDR3. V lost 7 bases and J lost 6; bases outside the gene matches: 5. Germline CDR1 is SQVTM and CDR2 is ANQGSEA. CDR3 sequence (DNA): TGCAGCGCTATAGCGGGAGCTGATACGCAGTATTTT. Protein sequence: CSAIAGADTQYF.

This clone showed up just once. V is TRBV7-2 and J is TRBJ2-7; 14 bases match TRBD2. The CDR3 extends over 18 amino acids. V lost 4 bases, J lost 1 base, and 9 bases stayed unmatched. Germline V CDR1 and CDR2: SGHTA, FQGNSA. As DNA, the CDR3 is TGTGCCAGCAGCTCCTTACCGGGACTAGCGGGAGCATCCTACGAGCAGTACTTC. Residues: CASSSLPGLAGASYEQYF.

The chain recombines TRBV10-3 with TRBJ2-2; a weak D match, TRBD1 (6 bases). The CDR3 consists of 14 residues. Germline CDR1 is ENHRY and CDR2 is SYGVKD. Trimming left V 2 bases short and J 7 bases short, with 11 bases between. The CDR3 coding sequence is TGTGCCATCAGTGAGGAACAGGGTAACGGGGAGCTGTTTTTT. This gives the protein CAISEEQGNGELFF.

In nucleotides, the CDR3 is TGTGCCAGCAACCCGACAGGGGATAGCAATCAGCCCCAGCATTTT. Translated, it gives CASNPTGDSNQPQHF. The V gene is TRBV9, the J gene TRBJ1-5; 8 bases line up with TRBD1. This CDR3 is 15 amino acids long. The trim removed 6 bases at V and 0 bases at J, leaving 5 bases unmatched. The germline V gene encodes CDR1 SGDLS and CDR2 YYNGEE.

Only a few counts were recorded for this clone. For the CDR3, the DNA is TGTGCCAGCAGCTCTTCCCGGGACAGGGGGCAGGGCACTGAAGCTTTCTTT. Translation: CASSSSRDRGQGTEAFF. The rearrangement joins TRBV7-9 to TRBJ1-1; 12 bases are shared with TRBD1. The junction had 10 bases not matched to a gene; V was cut back by 4 bases and J by 4 bases. Germline values: CDR1 SEHNR, CDR2 FQNEAQ (reference sequence). CDR3 length: 17 residues. Based on the CDR3 plus reference TRBV7-9 and TRBJ1-1, the full variable domain is DTGVSQNPRHKITKRGQNVTFRCDPISEHNRLYWYRQTLGQGPEFLTYFQNEAQLEKSRLLSDRFSAERPKGSFSTLEIQRTEQGDSAMYLCASSSSRDRGQGTEAFFGQGTRLTVV.

This sequence joins TRBV25-1 and TRBJ2-3, with 12 bases lining up with TRBD2. This CDR3 spans 16 amino acids. The germline V gene encodes CDR1 MGHDK and CDR2 SYGVNS. J lost 4 bases, V lost 4 bases, and 6 bases had no gene match. CDR3 sequence reads: CASSAMTSGRSDTQYF. CDR3 DNA sequence: TGTGCCAGCAGTGCTATGACTAGCGGGAGATCAGATACGCAGTATTTT.

This clone has just one count. This chain links TRBV13 with TRBJ2-2; 15 bases agree with TRBD2. V lost 3 bases and J lost 4; bases outside the gene matches: 6. Germline assignment: CDR1 PRHDT and CDR2 FYEKMQ (reference sequence). This CDR3 is built from 18 residues. The CDR3 DNA sequence: TGTGCCAGCAGCTTGCGAGGGACTAGCGGGAGGCCCACCGGGGAGCTGTTTTTT. Its translation is CASSLRGTSGRPTGELFF.

The chain links TRBV29-1 to TRBJ2-5, with TRBD1 as a possible D gene (6 bases). This CDR3 has 12 residues. Trimming took off 7 bases at V and 9 bases at J, with 18 bases between the two ends. Germline assignment: CDR1 SQVTM and CDR2 ANQGSEA. The CDR3: CSAIPGHSAQYF. The CDR3 DNA is TGCAGCGCCATACCGGGACACTCGGCCCAGTACTTC.

J is TRBJ2-7 and V is TRBV19, with 10 bases fitting TRBD2. This CDR3 spans 21 amino acids. Losses at the gene ends were 4 bases for V and 0 bases for J; bases not matched to a gene: 21. Germline V lookup: CDR1 LNHDA, CDR2 SQIVND (reference sequence). DNA for the CDR3: TGTGCCAGTAGTAGAAGAATCCCGGGACTAGCGTTCCGGGGAAGCTCCTACGAGCAGTACTTC. It codes for CASSRRIPGLAFRGSSYEQYF.

This chain links TRBV4-1 with TRBJ1-5; unclear D gene. CDR1 is MGHRA and CDR2 is YSYEKL in the germline V gene. Trimming took off 1 base at V and 6 bases at J, with 13 bases between the two ends. CDR3 length equals 15 residues. The CDR3 DNA is TGCGCCAGCAGCCAAGGTTCCACTTATCCTCAGCCCCAGCATTTT. This codes for CASSQGSTYPQPQHF.

The chain recombines TRBV5-4 with TRBJ1-2; perhaps TRBD1 as D (5 bases). Germline CDR1 is SGHNT and CDR2 is YYREEE (reference sequence). Trimming removed 0 bases at V and 0 bases at J, with 9 bases between. CDR3 length: 15 residues. The CDR3 loop is CASSLEGLSNYGYTF. In DNA form, the CDR3 reads TGTGCCAGCAGCTTGGAGGGGCTATCTAACTATGGCTACACCTTC.

This clone came up once. V is TRBV7-8 and J is TRBJ2-1; D remains unclear. Germline lookup yields CDR1 SGHVS and CDR2 FQNEAQ. The CDR3 length is 14 residues. Trimming removed 5 bases from V and 9 bases from J, with 17 bases in between. Here the CDR3 reads CASSAPARVIEQFF. CDR3 DNA sequence: TGTGCCAGCAGCGCCCCTGCCCGCGTAATTGAGCAGTTCTTC. The full variable domain, completed using reference TRBV7-8 and TRBJ2-1, is GAGVSQSPRYKVAKRGQDVALRCDPISGHVSLFWYQQALGQGPEFLTYFQNEAQLDKSGLPSDRFFAERPEGSVSTLKIQRTQQEDSAVYLCASSAPARVIEQFFGPGTRLTVL.

This clone was counted a single time. This chain links TRBV4-2 with TRBJ2-1; 13 bases fit TRBD2. CDR1 is LGHNA, CDR2 YNFKEQ, per germline. With 4 bases clipped from V and 7 bases from J, the junction kept 4 bases outside the gene matches. This CDR3 is built from 15 residues. The CDR3 bases are TGTGCCAGCAGCCCCGGGACTAGCGGGATAAATGAGCAGTTCTTC. Encoded protein: CASSPGTSGINEQFF.

The gene calls are TRBV9 and TRBJ2-1; D may be TRBD2 (6 bases). The CDR3 consists of 13 residues. Germline CDR1 and CDR2: SGDLS and YYNGEE. Trimming stripped 0 bases from V and 12 bases from J, with 13 bases between. The CDR3 is CASSVDGGKRQFF. In DNA form, the CDR3 reads TGTGCCAGCAGCGTAGACGGGGGAAAACGGCAGTTCTTC.

The V call is TRBV7-9, the J call TRBJ1-4; D is undetermined. The V and J ends lost 7 bases and 3 bases respectively, with 12 bases between them. Germline CDR1 SEHNR, CDR2 FQNEAQ (reference sequence). The length of the CDR3 is 14 residues. The CDR3 spells CASTRGSANEKLFF. CDR3 bases: TGTGCCAGCACACGCGGGAGCGCTAATGAAAAACTGTTTTTT.

The gene calls are TRBV4-1 and TRBJ2-5, with 9 bases matching TRBD2. The V gene end was trimmed by 0 bases and the J gene end by 4 bases; junction bases not matched to a gene: 9. Germline CDR1 reads MGHRA; CDR2 reads YSYEKL. The CDR3 runs 17 residues. Here the CDR3 DNA reads TGCGCCAGCAGCCAAGAAGGCCTAGCGGGGAGGGGAGAGACCCAGTACTTC. Its translation is CASSQEGLAGRGETQYF.